This T cell receptor (beta chain) was captured by sequencing in a study of cytomegalovirus exposure and HLA in healthy donors. Study details: A subsequent analysis stated that the 100 to 150 validation repertoires were run on the same platform as the approximately 700 first-cohort repertoires. Study-wide findings and caveats: Reports described diagnosis of cytomegalovirus status by the classifier as highly specific and sensitive.

V lost 3 bases and J 7 bases, leaving 14 bases between the germline ends. The CDR3 is made up of 13 amino acids. Germline-derived CDR1 and CDR2 are SGHRS and YFSETQ. The table came from immunoSEQ multiplex PCR; TCRdb's copy has only in-frame clones and leaves some out. This sample yields roughly 150,000 clones, of which around 89% are seen a single time; around 3% belongs to the top ten. Note on this clone: Its target is unknown.

The TCR originated in a man in his late teens or twenties in good health and CMV-seronegative. J is TRBJ2-7 and V is TRBV5-1; D possibly corresponds to TRBD2 (6 bases). Sequenced: PBMCs. CDR3 sequence reads: CASSSDGLLEQYV. For the CDR3, the DNA is TGCGCCAGCAGCTCCGACGGACTACTAGAGCAGTACGTC.